This T cell receptor beta chain was obtained from a study of blood T cell repertoires in COVID-19. Turning to the study itself: Material from acute and convalescent COVID-19 was sourced from the United States, Italy and Spain. In each case, the material was cDNA or gDNA derived from T cells, B-cell-depleted T cells, or PBMCs.

V was trimmed by 1 base and J by 8 bases, leaving 8 bases between them. The CDR3 is made up of 12 amino acids. Seattle researchers signed up patients amid active infection and tracked them longitudinally. As processed by the authors: Amplification of reference gene primers was used by the study to estimate nucleated cell counts. TCRdb's copy holds only in-frame clones and misses some; the assay was immunoSEQ multiplex PCR. That table supplies the V and J calls and clone size; D and trimming were determined from the DNA. Of approximately 290,000 clones in the sample, roughly four fifths were seen once.

This chain links TRBV12-3 or TRBV12-4 with TRBJ1-2; no definite D call. The source is a person aged 65 to 85 with COVID-19, enrolled during active disease. Input material: peripheral blood. The CDR3 here is CASSLDLPGYTF. CDR3 coding DNA: TGTGCCAGCAGTTTAGACTTACCGGGCTACACCTTC.